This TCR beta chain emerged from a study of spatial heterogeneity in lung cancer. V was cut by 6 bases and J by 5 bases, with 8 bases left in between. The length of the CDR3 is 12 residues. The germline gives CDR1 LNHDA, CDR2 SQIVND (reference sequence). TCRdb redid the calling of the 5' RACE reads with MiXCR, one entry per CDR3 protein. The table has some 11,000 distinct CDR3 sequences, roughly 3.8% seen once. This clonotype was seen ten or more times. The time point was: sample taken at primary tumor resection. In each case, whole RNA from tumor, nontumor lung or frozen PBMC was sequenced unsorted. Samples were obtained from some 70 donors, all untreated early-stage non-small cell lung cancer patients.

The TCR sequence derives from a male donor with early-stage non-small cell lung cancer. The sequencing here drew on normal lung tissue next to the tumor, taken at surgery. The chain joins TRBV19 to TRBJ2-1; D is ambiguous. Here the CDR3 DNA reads TGTGCCAGTAGCCCGAAAAACAATGAGCAGTTCTTC. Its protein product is CASSPKNNEQFF.